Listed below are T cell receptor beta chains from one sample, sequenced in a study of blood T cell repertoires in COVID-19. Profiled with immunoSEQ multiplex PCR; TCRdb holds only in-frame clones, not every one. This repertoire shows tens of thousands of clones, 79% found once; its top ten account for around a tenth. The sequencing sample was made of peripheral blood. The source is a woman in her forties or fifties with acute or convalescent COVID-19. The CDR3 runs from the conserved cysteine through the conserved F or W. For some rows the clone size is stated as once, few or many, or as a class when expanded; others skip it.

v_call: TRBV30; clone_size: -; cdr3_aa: CAWTTPGSNSPLHF
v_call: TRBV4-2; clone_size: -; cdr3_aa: CASSQDEGLSRRVEQFF
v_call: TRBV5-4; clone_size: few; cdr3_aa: CASSLETGGYNEQFF
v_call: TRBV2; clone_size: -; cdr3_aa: CASSTSGELNTEAFF
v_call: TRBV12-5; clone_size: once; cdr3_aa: CASGLDTGVGNTIYF
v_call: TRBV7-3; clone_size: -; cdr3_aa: CASSLIAGGEQFF
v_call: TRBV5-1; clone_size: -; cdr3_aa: CASSLGQGGPRSTGELFF
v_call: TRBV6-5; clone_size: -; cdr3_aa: CASSYSVLAGVNEQFF
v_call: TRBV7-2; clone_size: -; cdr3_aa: CASSLWQLAGSYNEQFF
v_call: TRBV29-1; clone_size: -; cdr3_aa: CSAVTGTGGGNTEAFF
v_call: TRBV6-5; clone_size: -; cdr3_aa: CASSYGLGRMNEKLFF
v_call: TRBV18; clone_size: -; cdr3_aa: CASSSGTVNEKLFF
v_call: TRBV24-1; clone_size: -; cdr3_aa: CATSDPGQGVHEQFF
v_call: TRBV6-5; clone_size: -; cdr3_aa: CASSRAGTGSYEQYF
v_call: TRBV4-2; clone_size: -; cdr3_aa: CASSQGDREDSPLHF